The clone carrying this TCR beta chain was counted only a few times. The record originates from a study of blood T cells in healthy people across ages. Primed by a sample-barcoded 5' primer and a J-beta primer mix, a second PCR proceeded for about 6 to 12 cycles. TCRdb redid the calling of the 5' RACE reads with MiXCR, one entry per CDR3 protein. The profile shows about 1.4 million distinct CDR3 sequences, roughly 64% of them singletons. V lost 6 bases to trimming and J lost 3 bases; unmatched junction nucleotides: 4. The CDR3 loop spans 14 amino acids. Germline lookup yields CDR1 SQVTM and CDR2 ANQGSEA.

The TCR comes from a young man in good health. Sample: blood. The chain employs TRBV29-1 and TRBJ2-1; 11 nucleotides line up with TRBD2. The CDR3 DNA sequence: TGCAGCGTCGTAGGGACTAGCGGCTACAATGAGCAGTTCTTC. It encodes CSVVGTSGYNEQFF.